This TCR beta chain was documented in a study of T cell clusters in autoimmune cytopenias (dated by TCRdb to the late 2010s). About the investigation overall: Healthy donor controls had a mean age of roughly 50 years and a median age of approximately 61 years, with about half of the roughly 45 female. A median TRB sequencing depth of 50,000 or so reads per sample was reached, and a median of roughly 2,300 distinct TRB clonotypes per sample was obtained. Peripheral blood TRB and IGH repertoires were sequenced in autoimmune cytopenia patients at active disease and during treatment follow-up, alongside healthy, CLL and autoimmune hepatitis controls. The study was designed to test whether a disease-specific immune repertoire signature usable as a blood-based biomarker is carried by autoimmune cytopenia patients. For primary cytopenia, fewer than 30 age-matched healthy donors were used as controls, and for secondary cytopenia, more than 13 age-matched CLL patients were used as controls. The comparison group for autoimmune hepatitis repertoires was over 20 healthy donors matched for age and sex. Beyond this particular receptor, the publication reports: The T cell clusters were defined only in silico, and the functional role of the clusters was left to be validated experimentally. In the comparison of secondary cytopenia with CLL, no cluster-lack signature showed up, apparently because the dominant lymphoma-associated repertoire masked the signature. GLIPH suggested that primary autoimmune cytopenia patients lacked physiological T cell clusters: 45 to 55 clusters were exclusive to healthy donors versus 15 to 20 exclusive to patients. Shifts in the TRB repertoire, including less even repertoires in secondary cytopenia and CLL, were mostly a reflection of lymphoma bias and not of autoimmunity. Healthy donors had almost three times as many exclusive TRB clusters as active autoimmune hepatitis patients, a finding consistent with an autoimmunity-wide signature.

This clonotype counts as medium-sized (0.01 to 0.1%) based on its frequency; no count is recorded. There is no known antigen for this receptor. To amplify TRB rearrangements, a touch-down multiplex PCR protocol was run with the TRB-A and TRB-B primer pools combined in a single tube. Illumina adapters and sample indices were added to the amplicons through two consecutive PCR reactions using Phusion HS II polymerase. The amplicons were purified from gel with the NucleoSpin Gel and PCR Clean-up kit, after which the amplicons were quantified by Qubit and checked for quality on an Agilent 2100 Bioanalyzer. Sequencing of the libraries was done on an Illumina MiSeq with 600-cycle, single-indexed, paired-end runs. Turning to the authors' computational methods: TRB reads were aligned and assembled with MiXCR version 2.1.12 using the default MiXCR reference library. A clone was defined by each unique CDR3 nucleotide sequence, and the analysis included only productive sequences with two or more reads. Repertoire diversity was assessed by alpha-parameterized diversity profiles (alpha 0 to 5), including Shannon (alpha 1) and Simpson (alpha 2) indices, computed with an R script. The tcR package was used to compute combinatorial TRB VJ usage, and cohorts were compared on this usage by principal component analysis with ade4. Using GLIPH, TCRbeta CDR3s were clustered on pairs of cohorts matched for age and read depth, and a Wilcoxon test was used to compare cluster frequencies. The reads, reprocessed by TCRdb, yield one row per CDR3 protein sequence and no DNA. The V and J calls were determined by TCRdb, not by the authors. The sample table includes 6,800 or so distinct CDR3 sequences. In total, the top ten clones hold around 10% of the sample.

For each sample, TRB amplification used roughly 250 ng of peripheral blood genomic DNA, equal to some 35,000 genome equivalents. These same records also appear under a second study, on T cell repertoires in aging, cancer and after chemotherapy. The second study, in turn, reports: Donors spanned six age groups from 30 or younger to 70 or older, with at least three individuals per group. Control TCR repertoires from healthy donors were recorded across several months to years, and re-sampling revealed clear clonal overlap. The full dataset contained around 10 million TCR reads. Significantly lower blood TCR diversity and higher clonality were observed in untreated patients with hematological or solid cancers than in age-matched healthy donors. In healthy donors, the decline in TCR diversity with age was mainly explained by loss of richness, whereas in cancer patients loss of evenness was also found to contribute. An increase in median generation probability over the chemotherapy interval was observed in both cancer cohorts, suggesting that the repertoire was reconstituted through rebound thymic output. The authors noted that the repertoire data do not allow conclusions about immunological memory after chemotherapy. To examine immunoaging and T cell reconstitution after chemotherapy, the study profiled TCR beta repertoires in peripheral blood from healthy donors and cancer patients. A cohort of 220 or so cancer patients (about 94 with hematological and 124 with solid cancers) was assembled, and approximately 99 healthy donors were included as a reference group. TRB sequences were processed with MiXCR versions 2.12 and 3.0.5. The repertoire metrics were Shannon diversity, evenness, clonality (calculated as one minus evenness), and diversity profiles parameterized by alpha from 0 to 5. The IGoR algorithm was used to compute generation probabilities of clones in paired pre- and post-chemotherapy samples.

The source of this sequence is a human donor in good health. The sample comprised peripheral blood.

For the CDR3, the sequence is CASSQRRSSYNSPLHF. Recombination linked TRBV19 to TRBJ1-6. According to the germline V gene (reference sequence), CDR1 reads LNHDA and CDR2 reads SQIVND. Its CDR3 holds 16 amino acids, cysteine through phenylalanine. No DNA is listed.